This T cell receptor (beta chain) was observed in a study of shared clonotypes between healthy human individuals. The wider study: CD4 naive and CD4 memory each took three plates per donor, while CD8 naive took two and CD8 memory one.

Sequenced by immunoSEQ multiplex PCR; TCRdb stores in-frame clones only, minus some. Altogether 1.5 million to 2.5 million clones are present, roughly 94% being singletons, with the ten largest covering less than 1.5%. CD45RO-negative, CCR7-positively selected cells formed the naive CD8 fraction, excluding terminally differentiated effector memory CD45RA+ cells. Sequenced sample: naive CD8+ T cells sorted from blood. The TCR was taken from a man aged 18 to 30 in good health.

CDR3 region: CAIPRGGSTDTQYF. In DNA form, the CDR3 reads TGTGCCATCCCCAGGGGCGGAAGCACAGATACGCAGTATTTT. The J gene is TRBJ2-3, the V gene TRBV5-8; tentative D call: TRBD1 (6 bases). Trimming cost V 9 bases and J 0 bases, with 14 bases left between them. Germline-derived CDR1 and CDR2 are SGHTS and YDEGEE. This CDR3 is 14 amino acids long. Together with reference TRBV5-8 and TRBJ2-3, the CDR3 gives the full variable domain: EAGVTQSPTHLIKTRGQQATLRCSPISGHTSVYWYQQALGLGLQFLLWYDEGEERNRGNFPPRFSGRQFPNYSSELNVNALELEDSALYLCAIPRGGSTDTQYFGPGTRLTVL.